The 9 T cell receptor beta chains below all came from one sample that was sequenced in a study of HIV-infected children after antiretroviral therapy interruption. This sample's treatment: PENTA 11 planned treatment interruption arm or continuous ART arm. The TCR library was built from RNA with a 3' RACE protocol and unique molecular identifiers. TCRdb re-derived calls from the 3' RACE reads in MiXCR, one entry per CDR3 protein. In the table there are approximately 96,000 distinct CDR3 sequences, about 6.3% of which are singletons. Source: CD45RA+ CD4+ T cells from PBMCs, pooled from several time points, taken from a donor given antiretroviral therapy, either interrupted or continuous. Subset given: naive CD4+ CD45RA+ CD45RO- T cells. The source of these receptors is a pool of human donors with HIV.

This clonotype was recorded a few times. The J gene is TRBJ2-3, the V gene TRBV4-1; weak D call: TRBD2 (6 bases). This CDR3 is 15 amino acids long. Germline V CDR1 and CDR2: MGHRA, YSYEKL. The germline V and J ends were trimmed by 6 bases and 4 bases, with 17 bases remaining between them. The DNA for the CDR3 is TGCGCCAGCAGTTGGGCGGAGGGTTCGGCAGATACGCAGTATTTT. It codes for CASSWAEGSADTQYF.

This clonotype was counted many times. In DNA, the CDR3 is TGTGCCAGCAGCTGGGGGCGGACAGGGAATGAAGCTTTCTTT. It yields the protein CASSWGRTGNEAFF. The chain combines TRBV5-4 with TRBJ1-1; 8 bases map to TRBD1. CDR1 SGHNT and CDR2 YYREEE come from the germline V gene (reference sequence). The CDR3 contains 14 residues. V lost 3 bases to trimming and J lost 7 bases; unmatched junction nucleotides: 8.

A few counts support this clonotype. J is TRBJ2-7 and V is TRBV12-3 or TRBV12-4; D gene uncertain. Trimming took 5 bases from V and 4 from J, leaving 12 bases between them. The CDR3 runs 13 residues. The DNA for the CDR3 is TGTGCCAGCAGTCCCGCGACCATTTACGAGCAGTACTTC. It is translated as CASSPATIYEQYF.

The sample holds many counts of this clonotype. The V gene is TRBV29-1, the J gene TRBJ2-1, with D possibly matching TRBD2 (6 bases). The CDR3 spans 16 residues. Germline V CDR1 and CDR2: SQVTM, ANQGSEA. V was pared by 4 bases and J by 7 bases, with 23 bases between. The CDR3 DNA is TGCAGCGTTGCAGCAGCTGCGGGGTATGTTGCGAATGAGCAGTTCTTC. This encodes CSVAAAAGYVANEQFF.

This clonotype came up a few times. The chain recombines TRBV20-1 with TRBJ1-4, with TRBD1 matching 10 bases. CDR1 and CDR2 (germline): DFQATT, SNEGSKA (reference sequence). V gave up 1 base and J gave up 1 base; unmatched junction bases: 3. The CDR3 loop spans 16 amino acids. The CDR3 region has the DNA TGCAGTGCTAGAGTAGACAGGGGGCTAACTAATGAAAAACTGTTTTTT. Its protein product is CSARVDRGLTNEKLFF.

There are many counts of this clonotype. This sequence joins TRBV18 and TRBJ2-7; TRBD1 matches at 8 bases. The CDR3 spans 15 residues. With 3 bases clipped from V and 3 bases from J, the junction kept 7 bases outside the gene matches. Germline CDR1 is KGHSH and CDR2 is LQKENI. The CDR3 DNA reads as TGTGCCAGCTCACCTTCCGGGACAGGTGACTACGAGCAGTACTTC. Its translation is CASSPSGTGDYEQYF. Together with reference TRBV18 and TRBJ2-7, the CDR3 gives the full variable domain: NAGVMQNPRHLVRRRGQEARLRCSPMKGHSHVYWYRQLPEEGLKFMVYLQKENIIDESGMPKERFSAEFPKEGPSILRIQQVVRGDSAAYFCASSPSGTGDYEQYFGPGTRLTVT.

This clonotype showed up many times. J is TRBJ2-7 and V is TRBV27; D unresolved. Germline values: CDR1 MNHEY, CDR2 SMNVEV (reference sequence). This CDR3 has 15 amino acids. Trimming took off 5 bases at V and 2 bases at J, with 16 bases between the two ends. The CDR3 bases are TGTGCCAGCAGTCCGAAATACCAGGTCACCTACGAGCAGTACTTC. Its translation: CASSPKYQVTYEQYF.

The J gene is TRBJ2-7, the V gene TRBV12-3 or TRBV12-4, with D hard to call. V was shortened by 6 bases and J by 4 bases, with 10 bases between the two germline ends. The CDR3 runs 12 residues. In DNA, the CDR3 is TGTGCCAGCAGCCTTATCAAATACGAGCAGTACTTC. The encoded protein is CASSLIKYEQYF.

This clonotype was observed at least ten times. The CDR3 loop is CASSLGYGKPYGYTF. The CDR3 nucleotides read TGTGCCAGCAGCTTAGGATACGGAAAGCCTTATGGCTACACCTTC. This rearrangement joins TRBV7-2 to TRBJ1-2; D is uncertain. CDR3 length: 15 amino acids. CDR1 and CDR2 (germline): SGHTA, FQGNSA. The V gene lost 1 base and the J gene lost 5 bases, with 14 bases spanning the gap.